Given below is one T cell receptor (beta chain) in context. Its antigen remains unidentified. The data stem from a study of T cell responses to AZD1222 COVID-19 vaccine. The wider study: Pooling of second doses given at about 4 or about 12 weeks was done.

Overall study findings and caveats: Across spike, vaccine-associated CD4 TCRs were found, dominant at 160-218 and 743-854. Repertoires were sampled only after the peak T cell response. Two AZD1222 doses significantly raised spike-specific TCR breadth and depth over controls.

The data were produced by immunoSEQ multiplex PCR, yet TCRdb's version contains in-frame clones alone and is incomplete. The sample includes roughly 170,000 clones, 70% to 90% of them seen just once. The CDR3 contains 15 residues. CDR1 MDHEN and CDR2 SYDVKM come from the germline V gene. Trimming at V came to 5 bases and at J to 10 bases, leaving 14 bases not matched to a gene. This chain connects TRBV28 to TRBJ1-5; 7 bases match TRBD1. Sequencing used peripheral blood, obtained on day 0 of AZD1222 vaccination. The TCR comes from an adult in good health. DNA of the CDR3: TGTGCCAGCAGTACACGGGGGACAGTCCTTCTTCCCCAGCATTTT. Protein sequence: CASSTRGTVLLPQHF.